This is a list of T cell receptor beta chains from one sample in a study of tumor and adjacent non-tumor tissue in lung cancer. A single record per CDR3 protein comes from TCRdb applying MiXCR to the multiplex PCR reads. This table holds some 70,000 distinct CDR3 sequences, around 65% found once. The sample consisted of distant non-tumor lung tissue. These receptors were collected from a woman aged 45-60 years with non-small cell lung cancer. Each CDR3 is given with its conserved first and last residue. A D gene is named only where the DNA matches it firmly. Size is stated for part of the rows, as once, few or many counts, or as a class when the clone is expanded.

j_call v_call d_call clone_size cdr3_nt cdr3_aa
TRBJ1-1 TRBV6-5 NA NA TGTGCCAGCAGCCGTGACGGAGTGAACACTGAAGTTTTCTTT CASSRDGVNTEVFF
TRBJ2-5 TRBV6-6 NA NA TGTGCCAGCGGTGGGAGTTGGGAGACCTGGTACTTC CASGGSWETWYF
TRBJ2-2 TRBV6-5 NA many TGTGCCAGCAGCAGCAGTTTTCCGGGGAGAACCGGGGAGCTGTTTTTT CASSSSFPGRTGELFF
TRBJ2-5 TRBV20-1 TRBD1 many TGCAGTGCTAGACTGGACTCCGGGACAGCTCAAGAGACCCAGTACTTC CSARLDSGTAQETQYF
TRBJ2-7 TRBV11-2 TRBD1 NA TGTGCCAGCAGCTCGAGGACAGGTCGGAGCTACGAGCAGTATTTC CASSSRTGRSYEQYF
TRBJ2-1 TRBV4-2 NA NA TGTGCCAGCAGCCAAGATTCGGCTAGCGTGAGTTTGTATGAGTACTTCTTC CASSQDSASVSLYEYFF
TRBJ1-2 TRBV28 TRBD1 few TGTGCCAGCAGTTTATTCTCCAGCGGGACAGAAGGTGGCTACACCTTC CASSLFSSGTEGGYTF
TRBJ2-7 TRBV11-1 TRBD2 many TGTGCCAGCAGCGTCGGACTAGCGGCCTCCTACGAGCAGTACTTC CASSVGLAASYEQYF
TRBJ1-2 TRBV20-1 TRBD1 NA TGCAGTGCTGATAATGGGACAGGGGGTTTTGACTATGGCTACACCTTC CSADNGTGGFDYGYTF
TRBJ2-7 TRBV11-2 NA NA TGTGCCAGCAGCTTAGATCCATCGGGATGGGGGCACTACTTC CASSLDPSGWGHYF
TRBJ1-3 TRBV20-1 NA few TGCGGTGCTCTATCTGGGGGGGGAAACACCATATATTTT CGALSGGGNTIYF
TRBJ2-7 TRBV7-9 NA few TGTGCCAGCAGCTCGGACAGATCCTACGAGCAGTACTTC CASSSDRSYEQYF
TRBJ2-5 TRBV7-8 NA few TGTGCCAGCAGCTCTAGCAACGTGAGGGGAGAGACCCAGTACTTC CASSSSNVRGETQYF
TRBJ2-3 TRBV11-3 NA NA TGTGCCAGTAACACCAGGGGTACACATACGCAATATTTT CASNTRGTHTQYF
TRBJ2-7 TRBV11-2 NA NA TGTGCCAGCAGCTTAGCCCGTTGGAACGACGAGCAGTATTTC CASSLARWNDEQYF
TRBJ2-1 TRBV9 TRBD2 NA TGTGCCAGCAGCGTAGATAGCGGGCCCTACAATGAGCAGTTCTTC CASSVDSGPYNEQFF
TRBJ2-1 TRBV6-2/TRBV6-3 NA NA TGTGCCAGCAGTTACTCTAGTGGCTATAATGAGCAGTTCTTC CASSYSSGYNEQFF
TRBJ1-5 TRBV10-3 NA NA TGTGCCATCAGTGAGTCATCGGGGGGCAATCGGCCCCAGCATTTT CAISESSGGNRPQHF
TRBJ2-7 TRBV11-2 NA NA TGTGCCAGCGGGGACTGGCGGGAAGACTCCTACGAGCAGTACTTC CASGDWREDSYEQYF
TRBJ2-5 TRBV14 NA NA TGTGCCAGCAGCCAGAGGGAGATTGAGACCCAGTACTTC CASSQREIETQYF
TRBJ2-6 TRBV6-6 NA NA TGTGCCAGCACCGAGGAGGCGTACACTGGGGCCAACGTCCTGACGTTC CASTEEAYTGANVLTF
TRBJ2-3 TRBV12-3/TRBV12-4 NA many TGTGCCAGCAGTATGGTCAAAAGAAAAGATACGCAGTATTTT CASSMVKRKDTQYF
TRBJ1-2 TRBV9 NA few TGTGCCAGCAGCGGTCCGGGGCTCTATGGCTACACCTTC CASSGPGLYGYTF
TRBJ2-7 TRBV6-2/TRBV6-3 TRBD2 once TGTGCCAGCAGTTTTCCGAAAACTAGCGCGAGTAAGGATGAGCAGTACTTC CASSFPKTSASKDEQYF
TRBJ2-4 TRBV20-1 TRBD2 NA TGCAGTGCCCGGACTAGCTGGAGCGGAGACATTCAGTACTTC CSARTSWSGDIQYF
TRBJ2-5 TRBV5-5 TRBD2 NA TGTGCCAGCACATCATCCGAGACTAGCGACCAAGAGACCCAGTACTTC CASTSSETSDQETQYF
TRBJ1-1 TRBV4-3 NA NA TGCGCCAGCAGCCAAGGGGTCACCCCGAACACTGAAGCTTTCTTT CASSQGVTPNTEAFF
TRBJ1-5 TRBV11-2 NA many TGTGCCAGCAGCTTAGAAGGGTGGGGGACCCAGCATTTT CASSLEGWGTQHF
TRBJ2-6 TRBV29-1 NA many TGCAGCGTCCAGGGTTCTGGGGCCAACGTCCTGACTTTC CSVQGSGANVLTF
TRBJ2-4 TRBV20-1 NA NA TGCAGTGTCAGCGGAGAAGTGAGGCACATTCAGTATTTC CSVSGEVRHIQYF
TRBJ1-1 TRBV12-3/TRBV12-4 TRBD1 many TGTGCCAGCAGCCCCGGGACAGGGGCTGAAGCTTTCTTT CASSPGTGAEAFF
TRBJ2-1 TRBV11-2 NA NA TGTGCCACGAGCTCCCTGGGCATGCCAGAGCAGTTCTTC CATSSLGMPEQFF
TRBJ2-1 TRBV28 TRBD2 NA TGTGCCAGCAGTCAAAGGACTAGCGGTTCCTACAATGAGCAGTTCTTC CASSQRTSGSYNEQFF
TRBJ2-7 TRBV11-1 NA NA TGTGCCAGCAGCAACAAAATAGCGACAGACTACGAGCAGTACTTC CASSNKIATDYEQYF
TRBJ2-1 TRBV11-2 NA NA TGTGCCAGCGGCCCCCCGGGAACTACCCAGAATGAGCAGCTCTTC CASGPPGTTQNEQLF
TRBJ1-2 TRBV4-3 NA many TGCGCCAGCAGCCGATTTTCCGGGACATCGTATGGCTACACCTTC CASSRFSGTSYGYTF
TRBJ2-7 TRBV7-3 NA once TGTGCCAGCAGCTTGGAACATGGGGATGAGCAGTACTTC CASSLEHGDEQYF
TRBJ1-5 TRBV6-2/TRBV6-3 NA NA TGTGCCAGCAGTTTACTTGTCAATCTGCCCCAACATTTT CASSLLVNLPQHF